The 20 T cell receptor beta chains below all came from one sample that was sequenced in a study of T cells in Graves' hyperthyroidism and ophthalmopathy. Template material for amplifying TCR beta CDR3 regions consisted of RNA transcripts. Carried out on the TCR CDR3, a first-round RT-PCR used the HTBI primer set. TCRdb used MiXCR to reprocess the multiplex PCR reads, holding one entry per CDR3 protein. The table records some 210,000 distinct CDR3 sequences, 17% of them present only once. The sample consisted of blood. These receptors originate from a man aged 45-60 years with Graves' hyperthyroidism.

This clonotype was observed a few times. The chain is built from TRBV30 and TRBJ1-5; D perhaps matches TRBD1 (5 bases). The CDR3 loop spans 13 amino acids. The germline V and J ends were trimmed by 5 bases and 5 bases, with 13 bases remaining between them. Looked up from germline, CDR1 is GTSNPN and CDR2 is SVGIG (reference sequence). This CDR3 reads CAWPQEFYQPQHF. CDR3 coding DNA: TGTGCCTGGCCACAGGAATTTTATCAGCCCCAGCATTTT.

There are a few counts of this clonotype. This chain connects TRBV6-1 to TRBJ1-1; 8 bases align to TRBD1. V was pared by 6 bases and J by 4 bases, with 10 bases of the junction left unmatched. This CDR3 has 15 amino acids. CDR1 and CDR2 from the germline V gene are MNHNS and SASEGT. This chain's CDR3 is CASSTNSDRGTEAFF. The DNA for the CDR3 is TGTGCCAGCAGCACTAATAGCGACAGGGGCACTGAAGCTTTCTTT.

The sample holds many counts of this clonotype. The chain carries TRBV27 and TRBJ2-1; possibly TRBD2 for D (5 bases). With 3 bases removed from V and 2 bases from J, the gap between germline ends came to 11 bases. CDR1 is MNHEY and CDR2 is SMNVEV in the germline V gene (reference sequence). This CDR3 comprises 15 residues. DNA for the CDR3: TGTGCCAGCAGTTTCCGGTCGGGGACCTACAATGAGCAGTTCTTC. Translated, it gives CASSFRSGTYNEQFF.

This rearrangement joins TRBV7-9 to TRBJ1-1; D call uncertain. Germline V gene sequence: CDR1 SEHNR, CDR2 FQNEAQ (reference sequence). The CDR3 runs to 12 residues. V was pared by 3 bases and J by 6 bases, with 8 bases between. Written as DNA, the CDR3 is TGTGCCAGCAGCTTCGGCTTAGCTGAAGCTTTCTTT. It yields the protein CASSFGLAEAFF. Drawing the rest from reference TRBV7-9 and TRBJ1-1, the complete variable domain is DTGVSQNPRHKITKRGQNVTFRCDPISEHNRLYWYRQTLGQGPEFLTYFQNEAQLEKSRLLSDRFSAERPKGSFSTLEIQRTEQGDSAMYLCASSFGLAEAFFGQGTRLTVV.

This clonotype was found once. A single base separates this from a much larger clone, so it may be a read error. The rearrangement joins TRBV20-1 to TRBJ2-5, with a possible D match to TRBD1 (5 bases). The closer fit of TRBJ2-1 to the DNA end suggests the J call may be wrong. Germline CDR1 DFQATT, CDR2 SNEGSKA (reference sequence). The CDR3 totals 14 residues. For the CDR3, the DNA is TGCAGTGCAACTCAGGGTTCTAGGCAAGAGACCCAGTTCTTC. Amino acids: CSATQGSRQETQFF.

This clonotype was seen repeatedly, ten times or more. The J gene is TRBJ2-7, the V gene TRBV6-2 or TRBV6-3; D is undetermined. The CDR3 totals 14 residues. Between the trimmed V and J ends, which lost 1 base and 0 bases, there was a span of 7 bases. Germline V lookup: CDR1 MNHEY, CDR2 SVGEGT. The CDR3 DNA reads TGTGCCAGCAGTTACTTGCAGAGCTCCTACGAGCAGTACTTC. Translated: CASSYLQSSYEQYF.

There are many counts of this clonotype. J is TRBJ2-7 and V is TRBV29-1; 9 nucleotides line up with TRBD2. V lost 7 bases, J lost 6 bases, and 7 bases stayed unmatched. Germline-derived CDR1 and CDR2 are SQVTM and ANQGSEA. This CDR3 spans 12 amino acids. For the CDR3, the DNA is TGCAGCGGGGGACTAGCAGAAAGCGAGCAGTACTTC. The encoded protein is CSGGLAESEQYF.

This clonotype was recorded many times. The chain combines TRBV11-2 with TRBJ2-1; D might be TRBD1 or TRBD2, each matching 5 bases. The length of the CDR3 is 13 residues. Germline assignment: CDR1 SGHAT and CDR2 FQNNGV. Trimming took 3 bases from V and 10 from J, leaving 13 bases between them. The CDR3 DNA is TGTGCCAGCAGCTTTTCCGGGGACGGGGAGCAGTTCTTC. Protein: CASSFSGDGEQFF.

This clonotype was observed many times. CDR3 amino acids: CSVEIGGGRGETQYF. CDR3 bases: TGCAGCGTTGAAATCGGTGGGGGGCGAGGGGAGACCCAGTACTTC. The chain has TRBV29-1 and TRBJ2-5; either TRBD1 or TRBD2 may fit D (6 bases each). V dropped 2 bases and J dropped 5 bases, with 18 bases sitting between them. This CDR3 is 15 amino acids long. Germline loops: CDR1 SQVTM, CDR2 ANQGSEA.

This clonotype was counted a few times. V and J are TRBV3-1 and TRBJ2-3, with TRBD2 identical over 8 bases. The V gene's germline CDR1 is LGHDT and CDR2 YNNKEL (reference sequence). Losses at the gene ends were 4 bases for V and 2 bases for J; bases not matched to a gene: 5. CDR3 length equals 15 residues. The chain's CDR3 is CASSPWTSTTDTQYF. The CDR3 bases are TGTGCCAGCAGCCCCTGGACTAGCACCACAGATACGCAGTATTTT.

This chain connects TRBV20-1 to TRBJ2-2; 14 bases match TRBD2. This CDR3 spans 17 amino acids. The ends lost 0 bases at V and 5 bases at J; junction bases unmatched: 5. The germline gives CDR1 DFQATT, CDR2 SNEGSKA (reference sequence). The CDR3 region is CSARDRLAGGATGELFF. The CDR3 DNA sequence: TGCAGTGCTAGAGACCGACTAGCGGGAGGGGCTACCGGGGAGCTGTTTTTT.

Comments on this clonotype: A much larger clone lies a single base off, so this may be a read error. The chain is built from TRBV12-3 or TRBV12-4 and TRBJ2-5; D might be TRBD1 (6 bases). This CDR3 is built from 17 residues. Trimming took off 6 bases at V and 1 base at J, with 21 bases between the two ends. CDR3 in amino acids: CASSPGDRGQLQETQYF. The CDR3 nucleotides read TGTGCCAGCAGCCCCGGAGATAGGGGACAACTCCAAGAGACCCAGTACTTC.

The J gene is TRBJ2-6, the V gene TRBV5-1; TRBD2 matches at 7 bases. J gave up 0 bases and V 2 bases, and 2 bases lay outside the gene matches. Germline CDR1 and CDR2: SGHRS and YFSETQ. The CDR3 runs 16 residues. This CDR3 reads CASSLAGSSGANVLTF. Here the CDR3 DNA reads TGCGCCAGCAGCTTAGCGGGGTCCTCTGGGGCCAACGTCCTGACTTTC.

The chain combines TRBV5-6 with TRBJ2-1; 13 bases match TRBD2. The germline V gene encodes CDR1 SGHDT and CDR2 YYEEEE. The CDR3 consists of 17 residues. Trimming cost V 4 bases and J 4 bases; bases outside gene matches: 8. The CDR3 bases are TGTGCCAGCAGCCCGGGACTAGCGGGACATCTATACAATGAGCAGTTCTTC. As protein: CASSPGLAGHLYNEQFF.

The rearrangement links TRBV15 to TRBJ2-1; unclear D gene. This CDR3 comprises 14 residues. Germline V lookup: CDR1 LNHNV, CDR2 YYDKDF (reference sequence). V dropped 1 base and J dropped 5 bases, with 9 bases sitting between them. CDR3 bases: TGTGCCACCAGCAGAGGAGACCGAAACAATGAGCAGTTCTTC. Translating gives CATSRGDRNNEQFF.

The chain uses TRBV12-3 or TRBV12-4 and TRBJ2-1, with 8 bases aligning to TRBD2. J lost 8 bases, V lost 3 bases, and 21 bases had no gene match. The CDR3 is 19 residues long. The CDR3 region is CASSFYGAAGARRGDEQFF. CDR3 DNA sequence: TGTGCCAGCAGTTTTTATGGGGCAGCGGGGGCCCGCCGGGGCGATGAGCAGTTCTTC.

This clonotype was counted many times. Germline and junction disagree at one end, which may indicate a read error. The V and J genes are TRBV5-8 and TRBJ2-1, with 9 bases fitting TRBD2. The CDR3 is made up of 16 amino acids. Germline CDR1 reads SGHTS; CDR2 reads YDEGEE. This CDR3 is CASSLGSGSSYNEQFF. CDR3 DNA sequence: TGTGCCAGCAGTTTGGGTAGCGGGAGCTCCTACAATGAGCAGTTCTTC. Filled out from reference TRBV5-8 and TRBJ2-1, the complete variable domain reads EAGVTQSPTHLIKTRGQQATLRCSPISGHTSVYWYQQALGLGLQFLLWYDEGEERNRGNFPPRFSGRQFPNYSSELNVNALELEDSALYLCASSLGSGSSYNEQFFGPGTRLTVL.

The chain recombines TRBV20-1 with TRBJ1-2; the D is unclear. The V and J ends lost 0 bases and 8 bases respectively, with 10 bases between them. Germline V gene data show CDR1 as DFQATT and CDR2 as SNEGSKA (reference sequence). This CDR3 contains 12 residues. The CDR3 is CSARDPGHGYTF. CDR3 nucleotide sequence: TGCAGTGCTAGAGATCCCGGGCACGGCTACACCTTC.

CDR3 in DNA: TGTGCCAGCAGCTTAGGTGAGACTAGCTACGAGCAGTACTTC. Its protein is CASSLGETSYEQYF. The V call is TRBV11-3, the J call TRBJ2-7; tentatively, D is TRBD2 (6 bases). Trimming stripped 1 base from V and 3 bases from J, with 10 bases between. There are 14 residues in the CDR3. Germline-derived CDR1 and CDR2 are SGHNT and YENEEA.

This clonotype occurred a few times. The chain employs TRBV19 and TRBJ2-7; 12 bases map to TRBD2. V lost 5 bases, J lost 0 bases, and 8 bases stayed unmatched. Germline V gene data show CDR1 as LNHDA and CDR2 as SQIVND (reference sequence). The CDR3 totals 17 residues. CDR3 coding DNA: TGTGCCAGTAGTCCTCGGACTAGCGGGACCCTCTCCTACGAGCAGTACTTC. Translated, it gives CASSPRTSGTLSYEQYF.